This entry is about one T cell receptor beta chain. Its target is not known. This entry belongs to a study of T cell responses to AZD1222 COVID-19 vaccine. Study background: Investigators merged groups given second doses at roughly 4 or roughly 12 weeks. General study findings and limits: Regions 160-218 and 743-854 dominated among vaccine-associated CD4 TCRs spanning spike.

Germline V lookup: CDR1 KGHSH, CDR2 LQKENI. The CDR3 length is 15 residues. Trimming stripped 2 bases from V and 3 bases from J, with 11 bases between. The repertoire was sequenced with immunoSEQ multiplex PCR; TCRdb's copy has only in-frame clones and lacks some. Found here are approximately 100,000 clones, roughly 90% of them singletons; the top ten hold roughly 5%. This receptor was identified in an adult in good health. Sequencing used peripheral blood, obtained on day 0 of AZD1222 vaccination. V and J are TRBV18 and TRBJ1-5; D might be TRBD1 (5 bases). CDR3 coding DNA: TGTGCCAGCTCACCATGGCAGGGCCCCAATCAGCCCCAGCATTTT. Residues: CASSPWQGPNQPQHF.